This is a list of T cell receptor beta chains from one sample in a study of early T cells in non-severe SARS-CoV-2 infection. TCRdb re-called the 5' RACE reads with MiXCR, one entry per CDR3 protein. The table includes tens of thousands of distinct CDR3 sequences, about 5.7% detected once. Sequences were obtained from whole blood. The source is an adult who was a healthcare worker with PCR-confirmed SARS-CoV-2 infection or an uninfected control (not recorded which). Both conserved end residues are part of each CDR3. The D gene is left open where the match is weak. Size is omitted from some rows. Given values are once, few, many or a class for expanded clones.

D gene	J gene	clone size	V gene	CDR3 DNA	CDR3 protein
TRBD2	TRBJ2-6	many	TRBV28	TGTGCCACCTCCCTGGGGGGGACTGGGGCCAACGTCCTGACTTTC	CATSLGGTGANVLTF
.	TRBJ2-7	many	TRBV3-1	TGTGCCAGCAGCCAAGTTACAACATCAGGGTACGAGCAGTACTTC	CASSQVTTSGYEQYF
TRBD2	TRBJ2-2	many	TRBV20-1	TGCAGTGCTAGCCGTAGCGGGAGACCCGGGGAGCTGTTTTTT	CSASRSGRPGELFF
.	TRBJ2-4	.	TRBV30	TGTGCCTGGATTCGGCCTGGGGCCAAAAACATTCAGTACTTC	CAWIRPGAKNIQYF
.	TRBJ2-7	few	TRBV6-5	TGTGCCAGCAGTTACTCGAGGGGACTCGAGCAGTACTTC	CASSYSRGLEQYF
.	TRBJ2-5	many	TRBV7-9	TGTGCCAGCAGCTCTGTTGAAGAGACCCAGTACTTC	CASSSVEETQYF
.	TRBJ1-1	many	TRBV11-2	TGTGCCAGCAGCCCCACGGCGGGGAACACTGAAGCTTTCTTT	CASSPTAGNTEAFF
.	TRBJ1-4	few	TRBV29-1	TGCAGCGCGAAGGGGTACGCGGAAAAACTGTTTTTT	CSAKGYAEKLFF
.	TRBJ2-1	many	TRBV20-1	TGCAGTGGGGAAATACGGACAGAAACCTACAATGAGCAGTTCTTC	CSGEIRTETYNEQFF
.	TRBJ1-6	many	TRBV7-2	TGTGCCAGCAGCTCAATGACAGGCGGGGGGTCACCCCTCCACTTT	CASSSMTGGGSPLHF
TRBD1	TRBJ2-1	many	TRBV7-6	TGTGCCAGCAGCCTCGACAGGGGTAATGAGCAGTTCTTC	CASSLDRGNEQFF
TRBD1	TRBJ2-1	.	TRBV7-8	TGTGCCAGCAGTAGGACAGGCTATGAGCAGTTCTTC	CASSRTGYEQFF
.	TRBJ1-2	.	TRBV13	TGTGCCAGCAGCTCGAGAGAGACCGCTAACTATGGCTACACCTTC	CASSSRETANYGYTF
TRBD2	TRBJ2-7	many	TRBV11-2	TGTGCCAGCAGCTTAGCCGGCCTAGCGGTCTACGAGCAGTACTTC	CASSLAGLAVYEQYF
TRBD2	TRBJ2-7	many	TRBV6-5	TGTGCCAGCAGAACTAGCCGACTAGCGGGCTACGAGCAGTACTTC	CASRTSRLAGYEQYF
.	TRBJ2-5	many	TRBV6-6	TGTGCCAGCAGTTACTCGGAAGAGACCCAGTACTTC	CASSYSEETQYF
TRBD2	TRBJ2-7	many	TRBV6-2/TRBV6-3	TGTGCCAGCAGTTACCCACGACTAGCGGGCAACTACGAGCAGTACTTC	CASSYPRLAGNYEQYF
.	TRBJ2-7	.	TRBV27	TGTGCCAGCAGTTTCGACAGGCTAAGTCACGAGCAGTACTTC	CASSFDRLSHEQYF
.	TRBJ1-5	many	TRBV6-1	TGTGCCAGCACGAAGGGGACGCGGATTAGCAATCAGCCCCAGCATTTT	CASTKGTRISNQPQHF
.	TRBJ2-1	.	TRBV7-9	TGTGCCAGCAGCTTAGGGAGGGGGCCCTACAATGAGCAGTTCTTC	CASSLGRGPYNEQFF
TRBD2	TRBJ2-3	many	TRBV24-1	TGTGCCACCAGTGATCCAGGGACTAGCGGGAGAGATACGCAGTATTTT	CATSDPGTSGRDTQYF
.	TRBJ2-1	few	TRBV28	TGTGCCAGCAGTTTGCTCGCGCCATCTGCCTTCGATGAGCAGTTCTTC	CASSLLAPSAFDEQFF
.	TRBJ1-1	many	TRBV20-1	TGCAGTGCTAGAGATGAGCTAAACACTGAAGCTTTCTTT	CSARDELNTEAFF